These 12 T cell receptor beta chains share one sample of origin, sequenced in a study of CD8 T cells in ankylosing spondylitis. Via MiXCR, TCRdb re-called the 5' RACE reads, giving one row per CDR3 protein. The data show 100,000 to 150,000 distinct CDR3 sequences, with about a tenth seen just once and approximately 3.4% held by the top ten. Material for sequencing was blood, either unsorted or a sorted T cell fraction (not recorded which). The receptors shown here come from a male donor with ankylosing spondylitis or in good health (not recorded which).

This clonotype was seen many times. The chain carries TRBV5-5 and TRBJ2-3, with unresolved D. CDR3 length: 16 residues. Germline V gene lookup returns CDR1 SGHKS and CDR2 YYEKEE (reference sequence). With 0 bases removed from V and 0 bases from J, the gap between germline ends came to 11 bases. This CDR3 reads CASSLGAGLSTDTQYF. The CDR3 DNA sequence: TGTGCCAGCAGCTTGGGTGCCGGCCTTAGCACAGATACGCAGTATTTT.

This clonotype was seen at least ten times. This rearrangement joins TRBV28 to TRBJ2-7; 7 bases align to TRBD1. V shed 5 bases, J shed 3 bases, and the junction held 7 bases outside the gene matches. The CDR3 sequence is 14 residues long. The germline V gene has CDR1 MDHEN and CDR2 SYDVKM. CDR3 amino acids: CASSETGTLYEQYF. The CDR3 nucleotides are TGTGCCAGCAGTGAGACAGGGACCCTCTACGAGCAGTACTTC.

The sample holds many counts of this clonotype. The chain uses TRBV20-1 and TRBJ1-1; D remains unclear. Deletions cut 0 bases from V and 5 bases from J, with 10 bases between. The germline V gene encodes CDR1 DFQATT and CDR2 SNEGSKA (reference sequence). This CDR3 contains 13 residues. The CDR3 DNA sequence: TGCAGTGCTAGAGATCAGCTTGGGACTGAAGCTTTCTTT. Protein: CSARDQLGTEAFF.

This clonotype appeared many times. The chain combines TRBV2 with TRBJ2-6, with 7 bases lining up with TRBD1. J gave up 0 bases and V 6 bases, and 2 bases lay outside the gene matches. The CDR3 sequence is 15 residues long. Germline CDR1 and CDR2: SNHLY and FYNNEI. The CDR3 is CASRTGPSGANVLTF. The CDR3 DNA follows: TGTGCCAGCAGGACAGGGCCCTCTGGGGCCAACGTCCTGACTTTC.

This clonotype was seen many times. The V and J genes are TRBV9 and TRBJ2-7, with 9 nucleotides matching TRBD2. Trimming cost V 4 bases and J 4 bases; bases outside gene matches: 9. The CDR3 runs 15 residues. The V gene's germline CDR1 is SGDLS and CDR2 YYNGEE. CDR3 in amino acids: CASSREASGKYEQYF. DNA of the CDR3: TGTGCCAGCAGCAGGGAGGCTAGCGGGAAGTACGAGCAGTACTTC.

This clonotype was seen more than once but under ten times. The CDR3 is CASSPRDYLDTQYF. The CDR3 DNA reads as TGTGCCAGCTCACCTCGGGACTATTTGGATACGCAGTATTTT. The chain joins TRBV18 to TRBJ2-3; the match to TRBD2 covers 7 bases. V lost 3 bases to trimming and J lost 6 bases; unmatched junction nucleotides: 6. Germline CDR1 is KGHSH and CDR2 is LQKENI. CDR3 size: 14 residues.

This clonotype was recorded a few times. The J gene is TRBJ2-1, the V gene TRBV24-1, with 9 bases that match TRBD1. The J segment lost 8 bases and the V segment lost 12 bases, leaving 10 bases of the junction unmatched. Germline CDR1 and CDR2: KGHDR and SFDVKD. The CDR3 runs to 13 residues. As DNA, the CDR3 is TGTGCCGCCTCCGGGACAGGGAGCGATGAGCAGTTCTTC. Amino acids: CAASGTGSDEQFF.

This clonotype has at least ten counts. V gene TRBV12-3 or TRBV12-4 combines with J gene TRBJ1-6, with TRBD1 identical over 9 bases. The V gene end was trimmed by 5 bases and the J gene end by 7 bases; junction bases not matched to a gene: 9. The CDR3 is 16 amino acids. CDR3 region: CASSRWVGTGNSPLHF. The CDR3 coding sequence is TGTGCCAGCAGTCGCTGGGTCGGGACAGGGAATTCACCCCTCCACTTT.

This clonotype has just a few counts. V and J are TRBV5-1 and TRBJ1-2, with D unresolved. Germline V lookup: CDR1 SGHRS, CDR2 YFSETQ. The CDR3 extends over 13 amino acids. Deletions cut 1 base from V and 2 bases from J, with 6 bases between. The CDR3 coding sequence is TGCGCCAGCAGCTTGCAGGAAAACTATGGCTACACCTTC. This sequence encodes CASSLQENYGYTF.

This clonotype has a handful of counts. The chain has TRBV7-2 and TRBJ2-3; 9 bases agree with TRBD2. Trimming removed 5 bases from V and 2 bases from J; junction bases left unmatched: 11. The CDR3 loop spans 17 amino acids. CDR1 and CDR2 (germline): SGHTA, FQGNSA. For the CDR3, the DNA is TGTGCCAGCAGCAAACAAGCGGGAGGCGGGTTCACAGATACGCAGTATTTT. Translated, it gives CASSKQAGGGFTDTQYF.

This clonotype was found many times. The chain carries TRBV20-1 and TRBJ2-7, with D possibly TRBD2 on 5 matching bases. V lost 2 bases and J lost 5, with 19 bases in between. The germline gives CDR1 DFQATT, CDR2 SNEGSKA (reference sequence). The CDR3 covers 15 residues. The CDR3 loop reads CSARPTGLLWDEQYF. CDR3 DNA: TGCAGTGCTAGACCCACCGGACTCCTATGGGACGAGCAGTACTTC.

This clonotype appeared many times. The V gene is TRBV9, the J gene TRBJ2-3; TRBD2 matches at 7 bases. After removal of 0 bases from V and 4 bases from J, the junction contained 8 bases not matched to a gene. This CDR3 has 16 amino acids. Germline V gene sequence: CDR1 SGDLS, CDR2 YYNGEE. CDR3 region: CASSVGAGRIADTQYF. In DNA, the CDR3 is TGTGCCAGCAGCGTAGGAGCGGGAAGGATTGCAGATACGCAGTATTTT.